These 18 T cell receptor beta chains share one sample of origin, sequenced in a study of identical twins. TCRdb re-called the 5' RACE reads with MiXCR, one entry per CDR3 protein. Of some 600,000 distinct CDR3 sequences detected, about 7% appear once; the ten largest clones hold 1.5% to 2%. The data were also submitted as part of a second study, on yellow fever vaccine responses in identical twins.

The sample consisted of PBMCs. These TCRs come from a woman younger than 35 in good health.

This clonotype was observed at least ten times. The chain uses TRBV12-3 or TRBV12-4 and TRBJ1-6, with a weak D call TRBD1 (5 bases). Trimming removed 6 bases from V and 6 bases from J, with 6 bases in between. This CDR3 contains 12 residues. The CDR3 spells CASRRGNSPLHF. The CDR3 DNA follows: TGTGCCAGCAGGAGGGGTAATTCACCCCTCCACTTT.

This clonotype was counted a few times. The gene calls are TRBV28 and TRBJ1-2, with 8 bases fitting TRBD1. This CDR3 spans 15 amino acids. V lost 3 bases to trimming and J lost 2 bases; unmatched junction nucleotides: 5. Germline assignment: CDR1 MDHEN and CDR2 SYDVKM. CDR3 amino acids: CASSFDWTGNYGYTF. Here the CDR3 DNA reads TGTGCCAGCAGTTTTGATTGGACAGGGAACTATGGCTACACCTTC.

The CDR3 coding sequence is TGTGCCAGCAGCTACGGGACAGGTCTAGCCAAAAACATTCAGTACTTC. Its translation is CASSYGTGLAKNIQYF. The chain joins TRBV12-3 or TRBV12-4 to TRBJ2-4; 8 bases line up with TRBD1. With 6 bases clipped from V and 0 bases from J, the junction kept 7 bases outside the gene matches. The CDR3 consists of 16 residues.

This clonotype was recorded at least ten times. The CDR3 sequence: CASSFQGSYEQYV. The CDR3 nucleotides are TGTGCCAGCAGCTTCCAGGGCAGCTACGAGCAGTACGTC. The rearrangement links TRBV5-5 to TRBJ2-7; possible D gene TRBD1, 5 bases. Trimming left V 2 bases short and J 3 bases short, with 9 bases between. The CDR3 runs 13 residues. Per the germline V gene, CDR1 is SGHKS and CDR2 is YYEKEE (reference sequence).

This clonotype was detected ten times or more. V gene TRBV5-1 combines with J gene TRBJ2-1; D remains unclear. CDR1 and CDR2 (germline): SGHRS, YFSETQ. Trimming cost V 0 bases and J 6 bases, with 10 bases left between them. This CDR3 has 14 amino acids. CDR3 protein: CASSLAAFGNEQFF. Written as DNA, the CDR3 is TGCGCCAGCAGCTTGGCGGCGTTCGGCAATGAGCAGTTCTTC.

The rearrangement uses TRBV19 and TRBJ2-7; the D gene is possibly TRBD2 (5 bases). The CDR3 length is 14 residues. V lost 4 bases and J 1 base, leaving 11 bases between the germline ends. Germline V gene lookup returns CDR1 LNHDA and CDR2 SQIVND (reference sequence). CDR3 nucleotides: TGTGCCAGTAGTACCGCCTCGGGGTCCTACGAGCAGTACTTC. Amino acids: CASSTASGSYEQYF.

The V gene is TRBV5-1, the J gene TRBJ2-5; 12 bases are a match to TRBD2. The CDR3 contains 14 residues. Trimming at V came to 6 bases and at J to 5 bases, leaving 5 bases not matched to a gene. Germline values: CDR1 SGHRS, CDR2 YFSETQ. CDR3: CASTSGGAGETQYF. CDR3 sequence (DNA): TGCGCCAGCACTAGCGGGGGGGCCGGTGAGACCCAGTACTTC.

The sample holds a few counts of this clonotype. The V and J genes are TRBV27 and TRBJ2-2; no reliable D call. V lost 6 bases and J lost 9, with 2 bases in between. There are 9 residues in the CDR3. CDR1 is MNHEY, CDR2 SMNVEV, per germline (reference sequence). CDR3 region: CASRRELFF. As DNA, the CDR3 is TGTGCCAGCAGAAGGGAGCTGTTTTTT.

This clonotype was observed a handful of times. The CDR3 sequence: CASSLTLMNTEAFF. CDR3 DNA: TGTGCCAGCAGCCTCACCCTCATGAACACTGAAGCTTTCTTT. The rearrangement uses TRBV11-3 and TRBJ1-1; no reliable D call. The V and J ends lost 5 bases and 0 bases respectively, with 10 bases between them. CDR1 and CDR2 from the germline V gene are SGHNT and YENEEA. This CDR3 is built from 14 residues.

In this sample, this clonotype turned up many times. V is TRBV9 and J is TRBJ1-3; TRBD1 might be the D (5 bases). With 3 bases removed from V and 2 bases from J, the gap between germline ends came to 9 bases. The CDR3 has 14 residues. The germline gives CDR1 SGDLS, CDR2 YYNGEE. CDR3 bases: TGTGCCAGCAGCGCGGTGACAGCTGGAAACACCATATATTTT. Amino acids: CASSAVTAGNTIYF.

The chain couples TRBV4-2 to TRBJ2-1; 10 bases are a match to TRBD2. CDR3 length equals 14 residues. The germline V gene encodes CDR1 LGHNA and CDR2 YNFKEQ. The junction had 7 bases not matched to a gene; V was cut back by 4 bases and J by 10 bases. CDR3 nucleotides: TGTGCCAGCAGCCCCCTCCAGCGGGAGGGCGAGCAGTTCTTC. It codes for CASSPLQREGEQFF.

In its sample, this clonotype was seen a few times. This chain connects TRBV6-1 to TRBJ2-6; no clear D gene. The CDR3 is 18 amino acids. CDR1 MNHNS and CDR2 SASEGT come from the germline V gene. Trimming stripped 6 bases from V and 0 bases from J, with 18 bases between. CDR3 protein: CASSQLDTILSGANVLTF. The CDR3 DNA reads TGTGCCAGCAGCCAACTTGACACTATACTCTCTGGGGCCAACGTCCTGACTTTC.

This clonotype was seen more than once but under ten times. V and J are TRBV11-2 and TRBJ2-3; 7 bases fit TRBD2. This CDR3 spans 15 amino acids. The germline CDR1 and CDR2 sequences are SGHAT and FQNNGV. V gave up 5 bases and J gave up 5 bases; unmatched junction bases: 10. The CDR3 nucleotides read TGTGCCAGCAGCCCCGGACAAACGGGGGGAGATACGCAGTATTTT. The encoded protein is CASSPGQTGGDTQYF.

This clonotype was seen only a few times. The chain links TRBV11-3 to TRBJ2-3, with 11 bases lining up with TRBD2. V lost 4 bases and J lost 0; bases outside the gene matches: 3. Germline values: CDR1 SGHNT, CDR2 YENEEA. There are 16 residues in the CDR3. CDR3 sequence: CASSSWTSGSTDTQYF. The CDR3, as DNA: TGTGCCAGCAGCTCCTGGACTAGCGGGAGCACAGATACGCAGTATTTT.

This clonotype has a handful of counts. The V gene is TRBV2, the J gene TRBJ2-3, with TRBD2 matching over 8 bases. Germline V lookup: CDR1 SNHLY, CDR2 FYNNEI. This CDR3 has 15 residues. Trimming took 5 bases from V and 3 from J; bases not matched to a gene: 7. This CDR3 is CASSRAGDGTDTQYF. CDR3 sequence (DNA): TGTGCCAGCAGTCGAGCGGGAGATGGAACAGATACGCAGTATTTT.

The gene calls are TRBV11-2 and TRBJ1-1; the D gene is possibly TRBD1 (5 bases). This CDR3 is 16 amino acids long. The V gene's germline CDR1 is SGHAT and CDR2 FQNNGV. Trimming took off 2 bases at V and 0 bases at J, with 13 bases between the two ends. The CDR3 nucleotides read TGTGCCAGCAGCTTAACCTCCGTGGGGGTGAACACTGAAGCTTTCTTT. The encoded protein is CASSLTSVGVNTEAFF. The full variable domain, with the rest looked up from reference TRBV11-2 and TRBJ1-1, is EAGVAQSPRYKIIEKRQSVAFWCNPISGHATLYWYQQILGQGPKLLIQFQNNGVVDDSQLPKDRFSAERLKGVDSTLKIQPAKLEDSAVYLCASSLTSVGVNTEAFFGQGTRLTVV.

This clonotype was detected many times. CDR3 in amino acids: CASSLGRGGYGYTF. The CDR3 DNA follows: TGTGCCAGCAGCTTAGGCCGGGGGGGCTATGGCTACACCTTC. J is TRBJ1-2 and V is TRBV11-2, with D possibly matching TRBD1 (5 bases). In germline, CDR1 is SGHAT, CDR2 FQNNGV. Trimming left V 1 base short and J 4 bases short, with 10 bases between. This CDR3 region has 14 residues.

This chain links TRBV5-4 with TRBJ2-7; D gene uncertain. Between the trimmed V and J ends, which lost 2 bases and 6 bases, there was a span of 9 bases. Germline V lookup: CDR1 SGHNT, CDR2 YYREEE (reference sequence). There are 12 residues in the CDR3. The CDR3 loop is CASSFVVREQYF. DNA for the CDR3: TGTGCCAGCAGCTTCGTCGTCCGCGAGCAGTACTTC.